This T cell receptor (beta chain) was identified during a study of blood T cell repertoires in COVID-19. Across the study: The United States, Italy and Spain provided the acute and convalescent COVID-19 samples. Nucleic acid was either cDNA or gDNA, and it came from T cells, B-cell-depleted T cells, or PBMCs.

Per the authors' pipeline: Quantification of nucleated cells was approximated via reference gene primer amplification. TCRdb's table, derived via immunoSEQ multiplex PCR, lists solely in-frame clones and lacks some. D and trimming were read from the DNA, whereas the V and J calls and clone size are those reported in that table. The sample has tens of thousands of clones, around 85% seen once. Trimming pared 5 bases from V and 8 bases from J, leaving 18 bases between. This CDR3 region has 15 residues. Germline V gene data show CDR1 as LNHDA and CDR2 as SQIVND (reference sequence). J is TRBJ1-4 and V is TRBV19, with D possibly matching TRBD1 (6 bases). This sequence was found in a woman of 80 years or more with active or convalescent COVID-19. The sequencing input was peripheral blood. The CDR3 region has the DNA TGTGCCAGTAGTTCCCAACAGGGACATGAAGAAAAACTGTTTTTT. Its translation: CASSSQQGHEEKLFF.